The 20 T cell receptor beta chains below come from one sample, sequenced in a study of control samples from healthy donors and cancer patients. Sequenced by immunoSEQ multiplex PCR; TCRdb stores in-frame clones only, minus some. This sample carries about 77,000 clones, 85% to 95% of them seen once, and the ten largest clones take more than 5%. The specimen was blood. Source of these receptors: a woman in her fifties or sixties in good health.

This sequence joins TRBV24-1 and TRBJ1-3; D unresolved. Trimming pared 4 bases from V and 7 bases from J, leaving 16 bases between. The length of the CDR3 is 15 residues. Germline V CDR1 and CDR2: KGHDR, SFDVKD. As DNA, the CDR3 is TGTGCCACCAGTGACTCATCGGGCCATGAGAACACCATATATTTT. This encodes CATSDSSGHENTIYF.

The chain is built from TRBV28 and TRBJ1-2; 7 bases fit TRBD1. Germline V lookup: CDR1 MDHEN, CDR2 SYDVKM. V shed 5 bases and J 1 base; nucleotides not matched to a gene: 7. The CDR3 extends over 15 amino acids. CDR3 nucleotide sequence: TGTGCCAGCAGTCTTTGGGACAGTTATAACTATGGCTACACCTTC. Protein sequence: CASSLWDSYNYGYTF.

The chain links TRBV6-1 to TRBJ2-3, with D hard to call. V was trimmed by 2 bases and J by 1 base, leaving 4 bases between them. Germline CDR1 reads MNHNS; CDR2 reads SASEGT. The CDR3 is 13 amino acids. CDR3 sequence reads: CASSEYGTDTQYF. CDR3 in DNA: TGTGCCAGCAGTGAATACGGCACAGATACGCAGTATTTT.

This sequence joins TRBV3-1 (or the pseudogene TRBV3-2) and TRBJ2-7, with 9 nucleotides matching TRBD1. CDR1 is LGHDT and CDR2 is YNNKEL in the germline V gene (reference sequence). The CDR3 covers 17 residues. Trimming at V came to 4 bases and at J to 1 base, leaving 11 bases not matched to a gene. CDR3 bases: TGTGCCAGCAGCCGAACAGGGGGCACCCGCTTTTCCTACGAGCAGTACTTC. It translates to CASSRTGGTRFSYEQYF.

The chain is built from TRBV10-2 and TRBJ1-5, with 8 bases fitting TRBD1. V trimming: 4 bases; J trimming: 1 base; junction bases outside the gene matches: 0. Germline loops: CDR1 WSHSY, CDR2 SAAADI. This CDR3 is built from 14 residues. As DNA, the CDR3 is TGCGCCAGCAGTGGACAGGGGAGCAATCAGCCCCAGCATTTT. Amino acids: CASSGQGSNQPQHF.

CDR3 coding DNA: TGTGCCAGCAGTCGACTGGCCGATGGCTACACCTTC. It specifies CASSRLADGYTF. This chain uses TRBV6-6 with TRBJ1-2; D ambiguous. The CDR3 consists of 12 residues. V lost 5 bases to trimming and J lost 6 bases, with 10 bases between them. CDR1 and CDR2 from the germline V gene are MNHNY and SVGAGI (reference sequence).

V gene TRBV29-1 combines with J gene TRBJ2-3; the match to TRBD2 covers 9 bases. This CDR3 has 15 residues. CDR1 is SQVTM and CDR2 is ANQGSEA in the germline V gene. The trim removed 4 bases at V and 0 bases at J, leaving 5 bases unmatched. The chain's CDR3 is CSVGDSGGSTDTQYF. CDR3 DNA sequence: TGCAGCGTTGGGGATAGCGGGGGTAGCACAGATACGCAGTATTTT.

The table lists this clone with a count of one. The chain uses TRBV19 and TRBJ2-7; perhaps TRBD1 as D (6 bases). This CDR3 is 12 amino acids long. Trimming removed 9 bases at V and 2 bases at J, with 11 bases between. In germline, CDR1 is LNHDA, CDR2 SQIVND (reference sequence). The CDR3 loop reads CASSAGAYEQYF. For the CDR3, the DNA is TGTGCCAGCTCGGCAGGGGCCTACGAGCAGTACTTC.

The CDR3: CASSSRYGYTF. Here the CDR3 DNA reads TGTGCCAGCAGTTCTCGTTATGGCTACACCTTC. The gene calls are TRBV6-2 or TRBV6-3 and TRBJ1-2; D is uncertain. Germline V gene lookup returns CDR1 MNHEY and CDR2 SVGEGT. Trimming cost V 4 bases and J 5 bases, with 5 bases left between them. The CDR3 has 11 amino acids.

The chain uses TRBV5-1 and TRBJ2-5, with 12 positions matching TRBD2. The germline V gene has CDR1 SGHRS and CDR2 YFSETQ. With 0 bases clipped from V and 1 base from J, the junction kept 10 bases outside the gene matches. The CDR3 sequence is 19 residues long. CDR3 bases: TGCGCCAGCAGCTTGGGGCCGACTAGCGGGAGTGCGGGCCAAGAGACCCAGTACTTC. It encodes CASSLGPTSGSAGQETQYF.

The V call is TRBV6-1, the J call TRBJ1-2, with a possible D match to TRBD1 (6 bases). Deletions cut 3 bases from V and 4 bases from J, with 15 bases between. The CDR3 is 15 residues long. Germline loops: CDR1 MNHNS, CDR2 SASEGT. CDR3 bases: TGTGCCAGCAGTGAGTCAGGTGCAGGGGCCTATGGCTACACCTTC. It encodes CASSESGAGAYGYTF.

V is TRBV7-6 and J is TRBJ2-2, with 7 positions matching TRBD1. The CDR3 covers 15 residues. Germline-derived CDR1 and CDR2 are SGHVS and FNYEAQ. Germline trimming cut 4 bases from V and 6 bases from J; bases unmatched to any gene: 8. The CDR3 reads CASSSSGGGAGELFF. As DNA, the CDR3 is TGTGCCAGCAGCTCCTCAGGGGGTGGGGCCGGGGAGCTGTTTTTT.

The V and J genes are TRBV5-1 and TRBJ2-7, with D hard to call. There are 15 residues in the CDR3. Germline loops: CDR1 SGHRS, CDR2 YFSETQ. V lost 0 bases to trimming and J lost 2 bases, with 12 bases between them. This CDR3 reads CASSLVSSTAYEQYF. For the CDR3, the DNA is TGCGCCAGCAGCTTGGTTTCGTCAACCGCCTACGAGCAGTACTTC.

V gene TRBV19 combines with J gene TRBJ1-3; D uncertain. Germline loops: CDR1 LNHDA, CDR2 SQIVND (reference sequence). CDR3 length: 15 amino acids. V was pared by 5 bases and J by 0 bases, with 11 bases between. The CDR3 DNA is TGTGCCAGTAGTGCCTCGACGGTCTCTGGAAACACCATATATTTT. Translated: CASSASTVSGNTIYF.

The rearrangement joins TRBV10-1 to TRBJ1-1; no clear D gene. The CDR3 extends over 13 amino acids. The germline CDR1 and CDR2 sequences are WNHNN and SYGVQD (reference sequence). The V gene lost 4 bases and the J gene lost 5 bases, with 11 bases spanning the gap. CDR3 residues: CASSGAYGTEAFF. CDR3 nucleotides: TGCGCCAGCAGTGGGGCATACGGGACTGAAGCTTTCTTT.

This clone has only one observation. The chain joins TRBV2 to TRBJ1-2, with TRBD1 identical over 7 bases. The CDR3 runs 14 residues. Losses at the gene ends were 3 bases for V and 3 bases for J; bases not matched to a gene: 4. Germline V lookup: CDR1 SNHLY, CDR2 FYNNEI. The CDR3: CASSDTGVDYGYTF. The CDR3 coding sequence is TGTGCCAGCAGTGATACAGGGGTAGACTATGGCTACACCTTC.

The gene calls are TRBV7-3 and TRBJ2-1; 13 bases map to TRBD2. V lost 5 bases, J lost 7 bases, and 5 bases stayed unmatched. Germline lookup yields CDR1 SGHTA and CDR2 FQGTGA. The CDR3 totals 15 residues. CDR3 nucleotide sequence: TGTGCCAGCAGCCCCGGGACTAGCGGGATGAATGAGCAGTTCTTC. Protein product: CASSPGTSGMNEQFF.

This chain joins TRBV6-4 and TRBJ2-4, with D tentatively TRBD1 or TRBD2 (5 bases each). CDR1 and CDR2 from the germline V gene are MRHNA and SNTAGT. The CDR3 has 20 residues. Trimming pared 5 bases from V and 6 bases from J, leaving 32 bases between. The CDR3 DNA is TGTGCCAGCAGTCCCGGGACGAACAGGAACTGGGATGATTTAGGAAACATTCAGTACTTC. As protein: CASSPGTNRNWDDLGNIQYF.

The chain has TRBV19 and TRBJ1-6; TRBD1 might be the D (5 bases). The CDR3 covers 14 residues. From germline, CDR1 is LNHDA and CDR2 SQIVND (reference sequence). V was shortened by 6 bases and J by 7 bases, with 13 bases between the two germline ends. The CDR3 spells CASRYDSRNSPLHF. The CDR3 nucleotides read TGTGCCAGTAGATACGACAGTAGGAATTCACCCCTCCACTTT.

The V and J genes are TRBV4-2 and TRBJ2-5; 15 bases line up with TRBD2. After removal of 0 bases from V and 7 bases from J, the junction contained 15 bases not matched to a gene. From germline, CDR1 is LGHNA and CDR2 YNFKEQ. The CDR3 runs to 20 residues. CDR3 residues: CASSQEFRPGLAGGPGTQYF. The CDR3 DNA follows: TGTGCCAGCAGCCAAGAATTCAGGCCCGGACTAGCGGGAGGGCCTGGGACCCAGTACTTC.